The 31 T cell receptor beta chains in this list originate from one sample, sequenced in a study of identical twins. TCRdb redid the calling of the 5' RACE reads with MiXCR, one entry per CDR3 protein. Here the sample spans 690,000 or so distinct CDR3 sequences, 8.6% being singletons. These data were also reused for a study on yellow fever vaccine responses in identical twins.

Sequencing was done on a sample of PBMCs. The receptors come from a young woman in good health.

This chain links TRBV24-1 with TRBJ2-5; D not resolved. Germline lookup yields CDR1 KGHDR and CDR2 SFDVKD. This CDR3 region has 13 residues. V was shortened by 4 bases and J by 5 bases, with 10 bases between the two germline ends. CDR3 in DNA: TGTGCCACCAGTGAACCCCAGCCGGAGACCCAGTACTTC. Translation: CATSEPQPETQYF.

The V and J genes are TRBV2 and TRBJ1-3, with D possibly being TRBD1 (5 bases). CDR1 and CDR2 from the germline V gene are SNHLY and FYNNEI. There are 15 residues in the CDR3. Trimming pared 8 bases from V and 0 bases from J, leaving 14 bases between. The CDR3 reads CASRAGRSSGNTIYF. CDR3 bases: TGTGCCAGCCGGGCAGGGCGAAGCTCTGGAAACACCATATATTTT.

This clonotype was counted a few times. The chain combines TRBV12-3 or TRBV12-4 with TRBJ2-5; a weak D match, TRBD2 (5 bases). The CDR3 loop spans 19 amino acids. Trimming shortened V by 4 bases and J by 3 bases, and 27 bases separated the two germline ends. CDR3 sequence (DNA): TGTGCCAGCAGTTCCCTCGGGCCGACCTTTCGCGGGTTCGAAGAGACCCAGTACTTC. The encoded protein is CASSSLGPTFRGFEETQYF.

This clonotype appeared a few times. The chain uses TRBV5-5 and TRBJ2-5; 10 bases agree with TRBD1. V lost 4 bases to trimming and J lost 5 bases; unmatched junction nucleotides: 11. The CDR3 spans 16 residues. CDR1 and CDR2 (germline): SGHKS, YYEKEE (reference sequence). The CDR3 protein is CASSGLDRGRWETQYF. The CDR3 nucleotides read TGTGCCAGCAGCGGCCTCGACAGGGGGCGGTGGGAGACCCAGTACTTC.

The rearrangement uses TRBV27 and TRBJ2-7, with D tentatively TRBD1 or TRBD2 (6 bases each). The germline V gene has CDR1 MNHEY and CDR2 SMNVEV (reference sequence). The CDR3 length is 14 residues. Trimming took 7 bases from V and 4 from J, leaving 17 bases between them. CDR3 DNA sequence: TGTGCCAGCACGGGATGGGGGGCTCAGTACGAGCAGTACTTC. Its translation: CASTGWGAQYEQYF.

The table lists this clonotype with a few counts. V usage is TRBV25-1 and J usage is TRBJ2-5, with D possibly matching TRBD1 (5 bases). Germline V lookup: CDR1 MGHDK, CDR2 SYGVNS. V gave up 4 bases and J gave up 0 bases, with 15 bases separating them. This CDR3 has 16 amino acids. CDR3 in amino acids: CASSGSLSDNQETQYF. CDR3 DNA: TGTGCCAGCAGTGGAAGTTTATCGGACAACCAAGAGACCCAGTACTTC. Based on the CDR3 plus reference TRBV25-1 and TRBJ2-5, the full variable domain is EADIYQTPRYLVIGTGKKITLECSQTMGHDKMYWYQQDPGMELHLIHYSYGVNSTEKGDLSSESTVSRIRTEHFPLTLESARPSHTSQYLCASSGSLSDNQETQYFGPGTRLLVL.

This clonotype has at least ten counts. The chain recombines TRBV6-1 with TRBJ2-1; the match to TRBD1 covers 8 bases. The CDR3 length is 15 residues. The germline gives CDR1 MNHNS, CDR2 SASEGT. Trimming removed 5 bases from V and 8 bases from J; junction bases left unmatched: 11. Here the CDR3 DNA reads TGTGCCAGCAGTCGTGGACAGGGTAATATCGATGAGCAGTTCTTC. Amino acid sequence: CASSRGQGNIDEQFF.

This clonotype has more than one count but fewer than ten. The chain uses TRBV25-1 and TRBJ2-5; D is possibly TRBD2 (5 bases). V lost 6 bases and J lost 5, with 13 bases in between. Germline-derived CDR1 and CDR2 are MGHDK and SYGVNS. The CDR3 contains 13 residues. This chain's CDR3 is CASSVGAIETQYF. The CDR3 region has the DNA TGTGCCAGCAGCGTGGGAGCGATTGAGACCCAGTACTTC. The full variable domain, in which reference TRBV25-1 and TRBJ2-5 provide the parts outside the CDR3, is EADIYQTPRYLVIGTGKKITLECSQTMGHDKMYWYQQDPGMELHLIHYSYGVNSTEKGDLSSESTVSRIRTEHFPLTLESARPSHTSQYLCASSVGAIETQYFGPGTRLLVL.

This clonotype has more than one count but fewer than ten. The chain uses TRBV6-2 or TRBV6-3 and TRBJ2-5, with 12 bases lining up with TRBD1. Looked up from germline, CDR1 is MNHEY and CDR2 is SVGEGT. This CDR3 is 15 amino acids long. Trimming removed 6 bases from V and 5 bases from J; junction bases left unmatched: 7. The CDR3 sequence: CASSQGTGGWETQYF. The CDR3 DNA sequence: TGTGCCAGCAGCCAGGGGACAGGGGGCTGGGAGACCCAGTACTTC.

This clonotype occurred many times. This chain links TRBV2 with TRBJ2-5, with D possibly TRBD2 on 5 matching bases. V lost 5 bases and J 5 bases, leaving 18 bases between the germline ends. Germline V gene sequence: CDR1 SNHLY, CDR2 FYNNEI. This CDR3 spans 15 amino acids. The DNA for the CDR3 is TGTGCCAGCAGTTATACAGCGGTGACACGGGAGACCCAGTACTTC. Translating gives CASSYTAVTRETQYF. The full variable domain, rest sourced from reference TRBV2 and TRBJ2-5, is EPEVTQTPSHQVTQMGQEVILRCVPISNHLYFYWYRQILGQKVEFLVSFYNNEISEKSEIFDDQFSVERPDGSNFTLKIRSTKLEDSAMYFCASSYTAVTRETQYFGPGTRLLVL.

This clonotype was counted ten times or more. This chain uses TRBV10-2 with TRBJ1-5; D uncertain. Germline V gene data show CDR1 as WSHSY and CDR2 as SAAADI. The CDR3 contains 18 residues. V was cut by 0 bases and J by 2 bases, with 17 bases left in between. The CDR3 DNA follows: TGCGCCAGCAGTGAGTCGGGCAGCTGGCCGGCGGGCAATCAGCCCCAGCATTTT. This encodes CASSESGSWPAGNQPQHF.

This clonotype was counted many times. The chain joins TRBV7-2 to TRBJ2-5; D ambiguous. Per the germline V gene, CDR1 is SGHTA and CDR2 is FQGNSA. The CDR3 loop spans 14 amino acids. V was trimmed by 1 base and J by 0 bases, leaving 6 bases between them. The DNA for the CDR3 is TGTGCCAGCAGCTTAGGGGCCTACCAAGAGACCCAGTACTTC. This codes for CASSLGAYQETQYF.

The rearrangement uses TRBV12-3 or TRBV12-4 and TRBJ2-1; 16 nucleotides line up with TRBD2. The CDR3 is 15 residues long. V was pared by 6 bases and J by 15 bases, with 11 bases of the junction left unmatched. In nucleotides, the CDR3 is TGTGCCAGCAGCCAGACCGGGACTAGCGGGGGGGCTGGGTTCTTC. This gives the protein CASSQTGTSGGAGFF.

The chain uses TRBV11-2 and TRBJ2-5; the match to TRBD1 covers 9 bases. Losses at the gene ends were 7 bases for V and 5 bases for J; bases not matched to a gene: 11. The CDR3 totals 15 residues. Germline CDR1 and CDR2: SGHAT and FQNNGV. CDR3 sequence: CASTKTGGALETQYF. The CDR3, as DNA: TGTGCCAGCACCAAAACAGGGGGCGCTTTGGAGACCCAGTACTTC.

This clonotype was observed at least ten times. This sequence joins TRBV10-3 and TRBJ2-7; 14 nucleotides line up with TRBD2. The junction had 17 bases not matched to a gene; V was cut back by 4 bases and J by 3 bases. The CDR3 is made up of 20 amino acids. Germline V gene sequence: CDR1 ENHRY, CDR2 SYGVKD. CDR3 DNA sequence: TGTGCCATCAGTGGTTTAGTCTTGGGACTAGCGGGAGAAGTGGGCTACGAGCAGTACTTC. Protein sequence: CAISGLVLGLAGEVGYEQYF.

This clonotype was detected many times. The rearrangement links TRBV12-3 or TRBV12-4 to TRBJ2-5; weak D call: TRBD2 (6 bases). With 3 bases removed from V and 3 bases from J, the gap between germline ends came to 14 bases. This CDR3 comprises 15 residues. CDR3 DNA sequence: TGTGCCAGCAGTTTGGGCGGGGCGGAAAAAGAGACCCAGTACTTC. This codes for CASSLGGAEKETQYF.

This clonotype was observed many times. The chain couples TRBV7-9 to TRBJ2-5; 10 bases agree with TRBD2. Trimming cost V 5 bases and J 3 bases; bases outside gene matches: 6. CDR1 and CDR2 from the germline V gene are SEHNR and FQNEAQ (reference sequence). The CDR3 has 15 residues. CDR3 nucleotides: TGTGCCAGCAGCCTCAGTCTAGCGGGAGAAGAGACCCAGTACTTC. This gives the protein CASSLSLAGEETQYF.

This clonotype was found many times. The chain uses TRBV10-3 and TRBJ1-6; D may be TRBD1 (6 bases). Germline V lookup: CDR1 ENHRY, CDR2 SYGVKD. The CDR3 runs 13 residues. Trimming left V 2 bases short and J 7 bases short, with 6 bases between. CDR3 sequence reads: CAISEDRNSPLHF. The CDR3 DNA sequence: TGTGCCATCAGTGAGGACAGGAATTCACCCCTCCACTTT.

In this sample, this clonotype turned up a few times. The chain joins TRBV27 to TRBJ2-7, with D possibly TRBD1 on 5 matching bases. V was pared by 3 bases and J by 2 bases, with 11 bases between. CDR3 length: 14 residues. The germline V gene has CDR1 MNHEY and CDR2 SMNVEV (reference sequence). For the CDR3, the DNA is TGTGCCAGCAGTTTTTTGGACAACCCCTACGAGCAGTACTTC. Translating it yields CASSFLDNPYEQYF.

In this sample, this clonotype turned up many times. The rearrangement links TRBV2 to TRBJ1-1; tentatively, D is TRBD1 (6 bases). Per germline, CDR1 SNHLY and CDR2 FYNNEI. V was clipped by 5 bases and J by 6 bases, with 13 bases between them. The CDR3 contains 13 residues. CDR3 loop: CASSPDPGAEAFF. The CDR3 DNA follows: TGTGCCAGCAGTCCGGACCCAGGGGCTGAAGCTTTCTTT.

This clonotype was detected only a few times. V usage is TRBV6-5 and J usage is TRBJ2-2; 8 bases are shared with TRBD1. This CDR3 is built from 16 residues. Germline-derived CDR1 and CDR2 are MNHEY and SVGAGI. V was clipped by 5 bases and J by 5 bases; unmatched bases: 10. CDR3 in amino acids: CASSHRTGRRTGELFF. CDR3 bases: TGTGCCAGCAGTCACCGGACAGGGCGGAGAACCGGGGAGCTGTTTTTT.

The rearrangement links TRBV3-1 to TRBJ2-7, with TRBD2 matching 7 bases. Germline CDR1 LGHDT, CDR2 YNNKEL (reference sequence). There are 14 residues in the CDR3. The V gene end was trimmed by 5 bases and the J gene end by 2 bases; junction bases not matched to a gene: 6. For the CDR3, the DNA is TGTGCCAGCAGCTTCAGCGGGGCGGCCTACGAGCAGTACTTC. It yields the protein CASSFSGAAYEQYF.

This clonotype was detected a few times. This sequence joins TRBV20-1 and TRBJ2-1, with TRBD1 matching 9 bases. Germline V gives CDR1 DFQATT, CDR2 SNEGSKA (reference sequence). The CDR3 length is 12 residues. This chain's CDR3 is CKPTGGYNEQFF. The CDR3 nucleotides are TGCAAACCGACAGGGGGATACAATGAGCAGTTCTTC.

This chain links TRBV2 with TRBJ2-5; possibly TRBD2 for D (6 bases). This CDR3 contains 15 residues. Trimming cost V 6 bases and J 3 bases, with 17 bases left between them. Germline V gene sequence: CDR1 SNHLY, CDR2 FYNNEI. The CDR3 nucleotides are TGTGCCAGCAGGAGGCGGGAAACCATTAAAGAGACCCAGTACTTC. Its translation is CASRRRETIKETQYF.

This clonotype was detected only a few times. The V call is TRBV7-2, the J call TRBJ1-4; 7 bases line up with TRBD1. Germline V gene sequence: CDR1 SGHTA, CDR2 FQGNSA. The CDR3 covers 14 residues. V trimming: 2 bases; J trimming: 8 bases; junction bases outside the gene matches: 5. As DNA, the CDR3 is TGTGCCAGCAGCTTACGACAGGGATACGAAAAACTGTTTTTT. Encoded protein: CASSLRQGYEKLFF.

This chain connects TRBV10-3 to TRBJ2-7; D is possibly TRBD2 (5 bases). The CDR3 consists of 12 residues. Germline CDR1 reads ENHRY; CDR2 reads SYGVKD. V was pared by 4 bases and J by 5 bases, with 9 bases between. CDR3: CAISVLGDEQYF. Written as DNA, the CDR3 is TGTGCCATCAGTGTCCTCGGGGACGAGCAGTACTTC.

The CDR3 DNA is TGCGCCAGCAGCCCCCGAGAGGGGGCAGGGACCGGGGAGCTGTTTTTT. The encoded protein is CASSPREGAGTGELFF. V gene TRBV5-1 combines with J gene TRBJ2-2; 7 nucleotides agree with TRBD1. The germline gives CDR1 SGHRS, CDR2 YFSETQ. J was trimmed by 5 bases and V by 4 bases; bases with no gene match: 11. This CDR3 has 16 amino acids.

The gene calls are TRBV5-1 and TRBJ2-3; TRBD2 matches 7 bases. The V and J ends lost 5 bases and 3 bases, in that order; junction bases with no gene match: 9. CDR1 SGHRS and CDR2 YFSETQ come from the germline V gene. The CDR3 length is 15 residues. The CDR3: CASSWAGVGTDTQYF. The CDR3, as DNA: TGCGCCAGCAGTTGGGCGGGAGTCGGAACAGATACGCAGTATTTT.

This clonotype appeared a few times. The rearrangement joins TRBV19 to TRBJ1-6; D is perhaps TRBD1 (5 bases). The germline V gene encodes CDR1 LNHDA and CDR2 SQIVND (reference sequence). The CDR3 extends over 13 amino acids. V lost 8 bases to trimming and J lost 9 bases, with 14 bases between them. In DNA form, the CDR3 reads TGTGCCAGTTCCCCGTTAAGGGGTTCACCCCTCCACTTT. Translated, it gives CASSPLRGSPLHF.

This clonotype has just a few counts. This chain joins TRBV5-6 and TRBJ2-3; tentatively, D is TRBD2 (5 bases). The germline V and J ends were trimmed by 4 bases and 2 bases, with 17 bases remaining between them. Germline V CDR1 and CDR2: SGHDT, YYEEEE. The length of the CDR3 is 16 residues. The CDR3 DNA reads TGTGCCAGCAGCACGCGGGCAGCTGGGAACACAGATACGCAGTATTTT. Translated, it gives CASSTRAAGNTDTQYF. The full variable domain, its missing parts supplied by reference TRBV5-6 and TRBJ2-3, is DAGVTQSPTHLIKTRGQQVTLRCSPKSGHDTVSWYQQALGQGPQFIFQYYEEEERQRGNFPDRFSGHQFPNYSSELNVNALLLGDSALYLCASSTRAAGNTDTQYFGPGTRLTVL.

The genes are TRBV6-4 and TRBJ2-6; D possibly corresponds to TRBD1 (6 bases). Germline loops: CDR1 MRHNA, CDR2 SNTAGT. The CDR3 extends over 16 amino acids. The V end was cut by 2 bases, the J end by 3 bases, with 11 bases between. The CDR3 is CASSDIGGYGANVLTF. In DNA, the CDR3 is TGTGCCAGCAGTGACATAGGGGGATATGGGGCCAACGTCCTGACTTTC.